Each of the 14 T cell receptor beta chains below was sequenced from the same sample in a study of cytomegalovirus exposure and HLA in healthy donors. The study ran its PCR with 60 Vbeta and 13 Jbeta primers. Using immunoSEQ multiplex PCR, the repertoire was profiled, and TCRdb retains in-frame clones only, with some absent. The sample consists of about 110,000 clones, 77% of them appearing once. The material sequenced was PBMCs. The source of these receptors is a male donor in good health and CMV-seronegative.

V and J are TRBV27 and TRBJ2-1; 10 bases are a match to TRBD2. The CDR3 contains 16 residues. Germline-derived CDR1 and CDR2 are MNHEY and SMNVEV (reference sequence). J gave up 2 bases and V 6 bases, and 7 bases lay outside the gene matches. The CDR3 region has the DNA TGTGCCAGCAGGCAACTAGCGGGACTCCCCTACAATGAGCAGTTCTTC. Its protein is CASRQLAGLPYNEQFF.

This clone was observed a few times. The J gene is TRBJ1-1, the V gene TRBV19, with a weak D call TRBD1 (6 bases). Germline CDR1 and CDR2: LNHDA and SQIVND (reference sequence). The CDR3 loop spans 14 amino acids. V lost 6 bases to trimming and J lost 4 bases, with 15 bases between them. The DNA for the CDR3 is TGTGCCAGTAGCATGGGAAACAGGGTCACTGAAGCTTTCTTT. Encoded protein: CASSMGNRVTEAFF.

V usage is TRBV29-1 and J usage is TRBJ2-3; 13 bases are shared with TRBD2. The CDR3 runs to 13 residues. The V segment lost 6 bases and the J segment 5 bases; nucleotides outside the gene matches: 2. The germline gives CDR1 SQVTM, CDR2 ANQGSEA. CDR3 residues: CSVGLAGVDTQYF. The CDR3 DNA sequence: TGCAGCGTCGGACTAGCGGGAGTAGATACGCAGTATTTT.

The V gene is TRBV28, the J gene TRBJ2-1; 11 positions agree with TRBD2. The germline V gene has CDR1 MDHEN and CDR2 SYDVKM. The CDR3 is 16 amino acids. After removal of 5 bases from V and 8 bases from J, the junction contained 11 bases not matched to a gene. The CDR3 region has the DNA TGTGCCAGCAGTCTCCTTAGCGGGAGGGCCGATGATGAGCAGTTCTTC. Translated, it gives CASSLLSGRADDEQFF.

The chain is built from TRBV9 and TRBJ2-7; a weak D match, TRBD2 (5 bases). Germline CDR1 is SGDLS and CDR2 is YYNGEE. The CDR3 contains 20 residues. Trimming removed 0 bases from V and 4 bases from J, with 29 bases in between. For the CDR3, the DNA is TGTGCCAGCAGCGTAGTATCCCCGGCGGAGGCGGGTGCTGAGTGGTACGAGCAGTACTTC. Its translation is CASSVVSPAEAGAEWYEQYF. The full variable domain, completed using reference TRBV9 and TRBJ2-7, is DSGVTQTPKHLITATGQRVTLRCSPRSGDLSVYWYQQSLDQGLQFLIQYYNGEERAKGNILERFSAQQFPDLHSELNLSSLELGDSALYFCASSVVSPAEAGAEWYEQYFGPGTRLTVT.

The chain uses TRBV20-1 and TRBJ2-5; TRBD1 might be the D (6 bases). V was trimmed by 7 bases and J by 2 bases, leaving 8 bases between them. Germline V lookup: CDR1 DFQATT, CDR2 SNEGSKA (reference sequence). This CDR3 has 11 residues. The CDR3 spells CSGGHQETQYF. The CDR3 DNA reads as TGCAGTGGGGGGCATCAAGAGACCCAGTACTTC.

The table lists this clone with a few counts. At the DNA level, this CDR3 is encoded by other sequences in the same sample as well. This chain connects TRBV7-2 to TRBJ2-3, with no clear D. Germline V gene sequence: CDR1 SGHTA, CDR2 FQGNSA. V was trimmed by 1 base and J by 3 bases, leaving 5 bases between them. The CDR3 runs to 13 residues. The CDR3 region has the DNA TGTGCCAGCAGCTTAGTATCGACAGATACGCAGTATTTT. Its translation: CASSLVSTDTQYF.

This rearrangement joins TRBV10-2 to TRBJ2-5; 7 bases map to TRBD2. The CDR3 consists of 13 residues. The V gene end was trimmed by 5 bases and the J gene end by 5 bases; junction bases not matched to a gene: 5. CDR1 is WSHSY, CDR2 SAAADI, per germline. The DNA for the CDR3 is TGCGCCAGCAGTACCGGGAGGTGGGAGACCCAGTACTTC. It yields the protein CASSTGRWETQYF.

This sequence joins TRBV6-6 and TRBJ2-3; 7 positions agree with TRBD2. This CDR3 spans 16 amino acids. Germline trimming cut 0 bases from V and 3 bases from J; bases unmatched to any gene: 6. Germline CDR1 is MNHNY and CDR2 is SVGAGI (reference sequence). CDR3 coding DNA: TGTGCCAGCAGTTACTCGGGGGGAGGGCCTACAGATACGCAGTATTTT. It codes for CASSYSGGGPTDTQYF.

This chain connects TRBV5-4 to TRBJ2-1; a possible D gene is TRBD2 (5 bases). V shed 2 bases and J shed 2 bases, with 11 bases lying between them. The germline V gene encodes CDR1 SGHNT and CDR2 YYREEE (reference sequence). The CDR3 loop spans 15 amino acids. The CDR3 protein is CASSLGLGAYNEQFF. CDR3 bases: TGTGCCAGCAGCTTAGGACTGGGAGCCTACAATGAGCAGTTCTTC. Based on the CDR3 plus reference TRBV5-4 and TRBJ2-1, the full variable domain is ETGVTQSPTHLIKTRGQQVTLRCSSQSGHNTVSWYQQALGQGPQFIFQYYREEENGRGNFPPRFSGLQFPNYSSELNVNALELDDSALYLCASSLGLGAYNEQFFGPGTRLTVL.

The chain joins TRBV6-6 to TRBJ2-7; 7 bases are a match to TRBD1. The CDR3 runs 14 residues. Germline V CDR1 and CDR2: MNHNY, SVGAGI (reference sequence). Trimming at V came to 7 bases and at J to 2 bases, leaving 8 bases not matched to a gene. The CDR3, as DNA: TGTGCCAGCACCAAACAGGGGAACCCCTACGAGCAGTACTTC. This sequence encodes CASTKQGNPYEQYF.

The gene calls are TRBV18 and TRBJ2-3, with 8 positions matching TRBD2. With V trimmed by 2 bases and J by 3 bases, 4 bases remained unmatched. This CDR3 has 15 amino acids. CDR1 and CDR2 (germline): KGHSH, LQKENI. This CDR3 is CASSPGASGTDTQYF. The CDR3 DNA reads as TGTGCCAGCTCACCAGGGGCTAGCGGGACAGATACGCAGTATTTT. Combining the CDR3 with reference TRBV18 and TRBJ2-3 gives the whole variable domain NAGVMQNPRHLVRRRGQEARLRCSPMKGHSHVYWYRQLPEEGLKFMVYLQKENIIDESGMPKERFSAEFPKEGPSILRIQQVVRGDSAAYFCASSPGASGTDTQYFGPGTRLTVL.

The CDR3 loop reads CASSLGGGTGGTEAFF. CDR3 in DNA: TGTGCCAGCAGCTTAGGGGGCGGGACAGGGGGCACTGAAGCTTTCTTT. The genes are TRBV7-6 and TRBJ1-1; 11 positions agree with TRBD1. The CDR3 loop spans 16 amino acids. Trimming cost V 1 base and J 4 bases; bases outside gene matches: 5. Germline V CDR1 and CDR2: SGHVS, FNYEAQ.

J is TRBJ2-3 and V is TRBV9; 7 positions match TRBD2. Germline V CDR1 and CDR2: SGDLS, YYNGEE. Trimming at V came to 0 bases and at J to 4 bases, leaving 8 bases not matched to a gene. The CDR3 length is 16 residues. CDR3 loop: CASSVGGGGSADTQYF. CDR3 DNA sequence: TGTGCCAGCAGCGTAGGGGGAGGCGGGAGTGCAGATACGCAGTATTTT. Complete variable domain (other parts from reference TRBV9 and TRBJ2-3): DSGVTQTPKHLITATGQRVTLRCSPRSGDLSVYWYQQSLDQGLQFLIQYYNGEERAKGNILERFSAQQFPDLHSELNLSSLELGDSALYFCASSVGGGGSADTQYFGPGTRLTVL.